Included here is one T cell receptor beta chain sequence, with context. The antigen remains unidentified. The study classified TPEX cells as CCR7+ PD-1+ TIGIT+ early memory CD8+ T cells bearing exhausted-like traits. Libraries of TCR beta chains were produced by 5' RACE (UMI-labeled). TCRdb reprocessed the 5' RACE reads and stores each CDR3 protein as one record, lacking DNA. This sample's table reports about 6,600 distinct CDR3 sequences. Looked up from germline, CDR1 is DFQATT and CDR2 is SNEGSKA (reference sequence). The CDR3 runs to 14 residues. This specimen comes from a study of human CD8 memory T cell subsets. Study results and limitations: The study sequenced T cell receptor beta chains and no other chains.

V and J are TRBV20-1 and TRBJ2-7; as DNA is missing, the TRBD2 call by TCRdb cannot be tested. Source material: CD8+ T cells from PBMCs. This TCR was sampled from a human donor in good health. CDR3 sequence: CSASSGSGSYEQYF.